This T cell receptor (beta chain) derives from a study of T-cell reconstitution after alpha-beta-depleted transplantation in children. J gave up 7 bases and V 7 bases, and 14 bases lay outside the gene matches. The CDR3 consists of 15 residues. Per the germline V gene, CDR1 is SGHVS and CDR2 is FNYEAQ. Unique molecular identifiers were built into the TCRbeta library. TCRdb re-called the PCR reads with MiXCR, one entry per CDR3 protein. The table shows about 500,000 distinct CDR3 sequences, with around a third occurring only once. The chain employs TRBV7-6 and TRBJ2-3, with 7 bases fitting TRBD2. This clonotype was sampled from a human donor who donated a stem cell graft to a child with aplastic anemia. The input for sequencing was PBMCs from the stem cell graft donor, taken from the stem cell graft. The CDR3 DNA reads TGTGCCAGCAACTGGGCTAGCGGCCCGGGAAATACGCAGTATTTT. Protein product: CASNWASGPGNTQYF.